Listed below are T cell receptor beta chains from one sample, sequenced in a study of blood T cell repertoires in COVID-19. The protocol was immunoSEQ multiplex PCR, while the TCRdb copy is restricted to in-frame clones and leaves out a portion. This sample has 310,000 or so clones, with about nine tenths found just once. Material: PBMCs or T cells enriched from blood (not recorded which). All receptors come from a woman in her late teens or twenties who had recovered from COVID-19. CDR3s include the opening cysteine and the closing phenylalanine or tryptophan. The order of the fields is CDR3 length, clone size, D gene, J gene, V gene, CDR3 DNA, CDR3 protein. D genes are given only for firm matches. Size is stated for part of the rows, as once, few or many counts, or as a class when the clone is expanded.

length: 13; size: once; D: .; J: TRBJ1-4; V: TRBV21-1; DNA: TGTGCCAGCAGCAAAGCCTCGGTAGAAAAACTGTTTTTT; CDR3: CASSKASVEKLFF
length: 14; size: .; D: .; J: TRBJ1-2; V: TRBV7-8; DNA: TGTGCCAGCAGCTTAGCAGGACAAGGCTATGGCTACACCTTC; CDR3: CASSLAGQGYGYTF
length: 14; size: once; D: TRBD1; J: TRBJ1-5; V: TRBV18; DNA: TGTGCCAGCTCACCGGGACAGGGCGGGCAGCCCCAGCATTTT; CDR3: CASSPGQGGQPQHF
length: 13; size: .; D: .; J: TRBJ1-5; V: TRBV7-2; DNA: TGTGCCAGCAGCTTAGAGGAGGGGCAGCCCCAGCATTTT; CDR3: CASSLEEGQPQHF
length: 15; size: .; D: .; J: TRBJ1-3; V: TRBV7-6; DNA: TGTGCCAGCAGCTTAGCGCACAGGGCTGGAAACACCATATATTTT; CDR3: CASSLAHRAGNTIYF
length: 16; size: .; D: .; J: TRBJ1-6; V: TRBV2; DNA: TGTGCCAGCAGAGCATTACAGAGCTCCTATAATTCACCCCTCCACTTT; CDR3: CASRALQSSYNSPLHF
length: 15; size: .; D: TRBD1; J: TRBJ2-1; V: TRBV4-2; DNA: TGTGCCAGCAGACCACTAGGACAGGCTTATGTAGAGCAGTTCTTC; CDR3: CASRPLGQAYVEQFF
length: 17; size: .; D: .; J: TRBJ2-1; V: TRBV27; DNA: TGTGCCAGCAGTTTATTGAGCGGCGCCCGCCCTGACAATGAGCAGTTCTTC; CDR3: CASSLLSGARPDNEQFF
length: 14; size: .; D: .; J: TRBJ1-3; V: TRBV5-1; DNA: TGCGCCAGCAGCTCCGGAACAGCTGGAAACACCATATATTTT; CDR3: CASSSGTAGNTIYF
length: 15; size: .; D: TRBD1; J: TRBJ1-6; V: TRBV4-3; DNA: TGCGCCAGCAGCCAGGACGGACAGGGTAATTCACCCCTCCACTTT; CDR3: CASSQDGQGNSPLHF
length: 12; size: .; D: TRBD1; J: TRBJ1-4; V: TRBV7-6; DNA: TGTGCCAGCGGACAGGGTCGAGAAAAACTGTTTTTT; CDR3: CASGQGREKLFF
length: 16; size: .; D: TRBD2; J: TRBJ2-1; V: TRBV18; DNA: TGTGCCAGCTCACCACCGACGGGGGGGCCGCACAATGAGCAGTTCTTC; CDR3: CASSPPTGGPHNEQFF
length: 16; size: .; D: TRBD2; J: TRBJ2-5; V: TRBV3-1/TRBV3-2; DNA: TGTGCCAGCAGCCAAGAGACTGCGGGGGGGCGAGAGACCCAGTACTTC; CDR3: CASSQETAGGRETQYF
length: 15; size: few; D: TRBD1; J: TRBJ1-1; V: TRBV4-1; DNA: TGCGCCAGCAGCTTGCGGACAGGTGATAACACTGAAGCTTTCTTT; CDR3: CASSLRTGDNTEAFF
length: 17; size: .; D: .; J: TRBJ2-5; V: TRBV11-2; DNA: TGTGCCAGCAGCCCCTGGGGGGCTAGCGGAACCGGAGAGACCCAGTACTTC; CDR3: CASSPWGASGTGETQYF
length: 17; size: once; D: .; J: TRBJ2-7; V: TRBV14; DNA: TGTGCCAGCAGCCAAGTTCAGTCAGGGATGAGCTCCTACGAGCAGTACTTC; CDR3: CASSQVQSGMSSYEQYF
length: 16; size: .; D: .; J: TRBJ1-3; V: TRBV18; DNA: TGTGCCAGCTCACCACCGAGAGGCCTCTCTGGAAACACCATATATTTT; CDR3: CASSPPRGLSGNTIYF
length: 19; size: .; D: .; J: TRBJ2-3; V: TRBV14; DNA: TGTGCCAGCAGCCAAGATTTTGGGGGCCCAGGAGCGTCCACAGATACGCAGTATTTT; CDR3: CASSQDFGGPGASTDTQYF
length: 16; size: .; D: .; J: TRBJ1-1; V: TRBV9; DNA: TGTGCCAGCAGAGCCCCTCAGGGAACGGGAGGGACTGAAGCTTTCTTT; CDR3: CASRAPQGTGGTEAFF
length: 14; size: .; D: TRBD1; J: TRBJ1-6; V: TRBV27; DNA: TGTGCCAGCAGTTTTAGACAGGGAAATTCACCCCTCCACTTT; CDR3: CASSFRQGNSPLHF
length: 14; size: .; D: .; J: TRBJ2-7; V: TRBV6-5; DNA: TGTGCCAGCACCCTAAACGCCGGGGTCTACGAGCAGTACTTC; CDR3: CASTLNAGVYEQYF
length: 12; size: .; D: .; J: TRBJ1-5; V: TRBV2; DNA: TGTGCCAGCAGTGAAGGGGCTCAGCCCCAGCATTTT; CDR3: CASSEGAQPQHF
length: 16; size: few; D: .; J: TRBJ1-3; V: TRBV7-9; DNA: TGTGCCAGCAGCTCTTCGGACAGACCCTCTGGAAACACCATATATTTT; CDR3: CASSSSDRPSGNTIYF
length: 17; size: .; D: .; J: TRBJ2-2; V: TRBV4-2; DNA: TGTGCCAGCAGCCAAGATCGGGCTAGCGACTCAGCCGGGGAGCTGTTTTTT; CDR3: CASSQDRASDSAGELFF
length: 14; size: .; D: .; J: TRBJ2-3; V: TRBV4-2; DNA: TGTGCCAGCAGCCAGCGCGGACTAATGGATACGCAGTATTTT; CDR3: CASSQRGLMDTQYF
length: 12; size: many; D: .; J: TRBJ1-2; V: TRBV25-1; DNA: TGTGCCAGCAGTGAATCGGGGGGTGGCTACACCTTC; CDR3: CASSESGGGYTF
length: 17; size: .; D: TRBD2; J: TRBJ2-1; V: TRBV7-3; DNA: TGTGCCAGCAGCTCCTTGCCGGGACTAGCGGGAGGGGATGAGCAGTTCTTC; CDR3: CASSSLPGLAGGDEQFF
length: 13; size: .; D: .; J: TRBJ2-7; V: TRBV7-2; DNA: TGTGCCAGCGTGGGGCAGGCTACCTACGAGCAGTACTTC; CDR3: CASVGQATYEQYF
length: 15; size: .; D: TRBD2; J: TRBJ2-1; V: TRBV9; DNA: TGTGCCAGCAGCCCCCGGACTAGTTACGCCAATGAGCAGTTCTTC; CDR3: CASSPRTSYANEQFF
length: 13; size: .; D: .; J: TRBJ2-1; V: TRBV1; DNA: TGCACCAGAAAAGCGGGGTCCTACAATGAGCAGTTCTTC; CDR3: CTRKAGSYNEQFF